The sequence of this T cell receptor beta chain was determined in a study of blood T cell repertoires in COVID-19. Study-wide context: Sites in the United States, Italy and Spain provided acute and convalescent COVID-19 samples. T cells, B-cell-depleted T cells, or PBMCs provided the cDNA or gDNA that served as material.

The table came from immunoSEQ multiplex PCR; TCRdb's copy has only in-frame clones and leaves some out. The data contain 90,000 to 120,000 clones, 90% to 95% of them singletons. Trimming took 0 bases from V and 0 from J, leaving 6 bases between them. CDR3 length: 14 amino acids. Germline CDR1 SGHRS, CDR2 YFSETQ. Sequenced material: peripheral blood. The V gene is TRBV5-1, the J gene TRBJ2-5; a weak D match, TRBD1 (6 bases). This TCR was recovered from a woman aged 25-40 years with acute or convalescent COVID-19. CDR3 in amino acids: CASSLAGDQETQYF. Written as DNA, the CDR3 is TGCGCCAGCAGCTTGGCAGGGGACCAAGAGACCCAGTACTTC.